These T cell receptor beta chains were read from a single sample in a study of blood T cell repertoires in COVID-19. Profiled with immunoSEQ multiplex PCR; TCRdb holds only in-frame clones, not every one. This repertoire shows about 160,000 clones, around 85% found once; its top ten account for 6.5% to 7.5%. Sequencing was carried out using peripheral blood. The receptors were sampled from a man older than 75 with COVID-19, enrolled during active disease. The CDR3 runs from the conserved cysteine through the conserved F or W. Each record gives: V gene, J gene, CDR3 length, CDR3 protein.

TRBV7-3	TRBJ1-2	12	CASSPGRVGYTF
TRBV7-9	TRBJ1-2	15	CASSLNQVFYYGYTF
TRBV6-1	TRBJ1-1	14	CASREDQGNTEAFF
TRBV27	TRBJ1-4	14	CASSLGRGREKLFF
TRBV6-5	TRBJ1-5	15	CASSYWAGGDQPQHF
TRBV7-2	TRBJ2-2	13	CASSSSGFSELFF
TRBV5-1	TRBJ2-7	15	CASSQGRRSSYEQYF
TRBV19	TRBJ1-1	13	CASSRQGNTEAFF
TRBV10-3	TRBJ1-2	13	CAISETSNYGYTF
TRBV18	TRBJ1-1	17	CASSPLRQGAIDTEAFF